This paragraph covers one TCR beta chain sequence. Its antigen is not known. The sample is drawn from a study of early T cells in non-severe SARS-CoV-2 infection. Study-wide background: Whole-blood bulk RNA, unsorted, was sequenced, and chains were unpaired.

Study findings and constraints: Anti-spike CD8 responses were favored by VDJdb matching, which missed private and CD4 specificities.

The CDR3 spans 14 residues. Per germline, CDR1 MNHNS and CDR2 SASEGT. Trimming cost V 6 bases and J 3 bases; bases outside gene matches: 6. Separate cDNA molecules each had unique molecular identifiers attached to them. TCRdb reanalysed the 5' RACE reads using MiXCR and keeps one entry per CDR3 protein. The sample includes 75,000 to 90,000 distinct CDR3 sequences, about 6% of them seen just once. The rearrangement joins TRBV6-1 to TRBJ2-7, with 9 bases identical to TRBD1. The sequencing input was whole blood. The source of this sequence is an adult who was a healthcare worker with PCR-confirmed SARS-CoV-2 infection or an uninfected control (not recorded which). This CDR3 is CASSKQGAHYEQYF. In nucleotides, the CDR3 is TGTGCCAGCAGCAAACAGGGGGCCCACTACGAGCAGTACTTC.